These 9 T cell receptor beta chains originate from one sample sequenced in a study of CD8 T cells in Susac syndrome. cDNA came from roughly 0.53 to 1 ug RNA primed by random hexamers. One entry per CDR3 protein, called by TCRdb with MiXCR from the immunoSEQ multiplex PCR reads. The sample records 100,000 or so distinct CDR3 sequences, just under 95% being singletons. Sequencing used CD4+ T cells from PBMCs. All receptors derive from a human donor with Susac syndrome.

The chain combines TRBV7-6 with TRBJ2-1, with D possibly being TRBD1 (5 bases). This CDR3 is built from 14 residues. Trimming removed 5 bases from V and 2 bases from J, with 10 bases in between. Per the germline V gene, CDR1 is SGHVS and CDR2 is FNYEAQ. CDR3 in DNA: TGTGCCAGCAGCCGAGTAGGGGCCTACAATGAGCAGTTCTTC. Translated, it gives CASSRVGAYNEQFF.

This rearrangement joins TRBV20-1 to TRBJ2-5; D is perhaps TRBD2 (6 bases). V shed 3 bases and J shed 0 bases, with 14 bases lying between them. The CDR3 extends over 15 amino acids. Germline CDR1 DFQATT, CDR2 SNEGSKA (reference sequence). The CDR3 loop reads CSASPQAGYQETQYF. For the CDR3, the DNA is TGCAGTGCTAGCCCCCAGGCGGGATACCAAGAGACCCAGTACTTC.

The chain has TRBV30 and TRBJ1-4, with no clear D. Per the germline V gene, CDR1 is GTSNPN and CDR2 is SVGIG (reference sequence). The CDR3 spans 12 residues. Trimming cost V 3 bases and J 6 bases, with 8 bases left between them. CDR3 in DNA: TGTGCCTGGAGGGACGGTCATGAAAAACTGTTTTTT. This gives the protein CAWRDGHEKLFF.

The J gene is TRBJ2-5, the V gene TRBV9; perhaps D is TRBD1 or TRBD2 (6 bases each). The V gene's germline CDR1 is SGDLS and CDR2 YYNGEE. Trimming shortened V by 4 bases and J by 2 bases, and 15 bases separated the two germline ends. The CDR3 totals 15 residues. CDR3 amino acids: CASSLMGGFQETQYF. CDR3 DNA sequence: TGTGCCAGCAGCCTGATGGGGGGCTTTCAAGAGACCCAGTACTTC.

Written as DNA, the CDR3 is TGTGCCAGCAGCGTATCCCTAATGGGGAATTCACCCCTCCACTTT. This sequence encodes CASSVSLMGNSPLHF. The chain joins TRBV9 to TRBJ1-6; no firm D call. The germline V and J ends were trimmed by 1 base and 7 bases, with 12 bases remaining between them. Germline CDR1 reads SGDLS; CDR2 reads YYNGEE. This CDR3 is built from 15 residues.

The rearrangement joins TRBV24-1 to TRBJ2-2; 8 positions match TRBD1. Germline CDR1 KGHDR, CDR2 SFDVKD. V was pared by 5 bases and J by 6 bases, with 7 bases of the junction left unmatched. This CDR3 has 15 residues. CDR3 DNA sequence: TGTGCCACCAGTGCTACGACAGGGGAGGCCGGGGAGCTGTTTTTT. This encodes CATSATTGEAGELFF.

The gene calls are TRBV9 and TRBJ2-3, with a possible D match to TRBD2 (6 bases). The germline gives CDR1 SGDLS, CDR2 YYNGEE. This CDR3 has 15 residues. Trimming removed 2 bases from V and 1 base from J, with 11 bases in between. CDR3 sequence: CASSVVAERTDTQYF. The CDR3 DNA is TGTGCCAGCAGCGTTGTAGCGGAACGCACAGATACGCAGTATTTT.

V usage is TRBV12-3 or TRBV12-4 and J usage is TRBJ1-5; weak D call: TRBD1 (6 bases). The CDR3 covers 12 residues. Trimming took 5 bases from V and 7 from J, leaving 9 bases between them. The CDR3 coding sequence is TGTGCCAGCAGTAAACAGGGACAGCCCCAGCATTTT. Translating it yields CASSKQGQPQHF.

CDR3 protein: CASTRGLAGVYNEQFF. CDR3 DNA sequence: TGTGCCAGCACCCGGGGACTAGCGGGGGTCTACAATGAGCAGTTCTTC. The chain employs TRBV12-3 or TRBV12-4 and TRBJ2-1, with 14 positions matching TRBD2. This CDR3 region has 16 residues. The junction had 5 bases not matched to a gene; V was cut back by 7 bases and J by 3 bases.